The rows below give T cell receptor beta chains drawn from one sample of a study of cytomegalovirus exposure and HLA in healthy donors. Some clones are missing from TCRdb's copy, which holds only in-frame ones; the method was immunoSEQ multiplex PCR. The repertoire has 150,000 to 200,000 clones, 85% of them found once; the top ten carry approximately 16%. The sequenced sample was PBMCs. These receptor sequences come from a man between 18 and 29 years old in good health and CMV-seropositive. The CDR3 runs from the conserved cysteine through the conserved F or W. Each record gives: J gene, clone size, D gene, V gene, CDR3 DNA, CDR3 protein. The D gene is left open where the match is weak. The listing skips clone size in some rows; elsewhere it reads once, few, many or a size class.

j_gene: TRBJ2-3; abundance: .; d_gene: TRBD1; v_gene: TRBV30; CDR3nt: TGTGCCTGGAACCCCCCTCGACAGGGGAGCACAGATACGCAGTATTTT; CDR3aa: CAWNPPRQGSTDTQYF
j_gene: TRBJ1-5; abundance: once; d_gene: TRBD1; v_gene: TRBV6-5; CDR3nt: TGTGCCAGCGCCTATGGACAGGGTTCATCCGAGCCCCAGCATTTT; CDR3aa: CASAYGQGSSEPQHF
j_gene: TRBJ2-3; abundance: .; d_gene: .; v_gene: TRBV7-3; CDR3nt: TGTGCCAGCAGCCCAGACAGGACGGGAACGCAGTATTTT; CDR3aa: CASSPDRTGTQYF
j_gene: TRBJ2-1; abundance: .; d_gene: .; v_gene: TRBV2; CDR3nt: TGTGCCAGCAGTGGTACAGGGGGGGGCAATGAGCAGTTCTTC; CDR3aa: CASSGTGGGNEQFF
j_gene: TRBJ2-7; abundance: .; d_gene: .; v_gene: TRBV25-1; CDR3nt: TGTGCCAGCAGTGACTGGGGGCAGTACTACGAGCAGTACTTC; CDR3aa: CASSDWGQYYEQYF
j_gene: TRBJ2-3; abundance: .; d_gene: .; v_gene: TRBV6-1; CDR3nt: TGTGCCAGCAGTGAAGCCCTAGCGATTGATACGCAGTATTTT; CDR3aa: CASSEALAIDTQYF
j_gene: TRBJ2-4; abundance: .; d_gene: .; v_gene: TRBV18; CDR3nt: TGTGCCAGCTCTCCCTCCGGGAACATTCAGTACTTC; CDR3aa: CASSPSGNIQYF
j_gene: TRBJ2-7; abundance: .; d_gene: TRBD2; v_gene: TRBV5-6; CDR3nt: TGTGCCAGCAGTTCGGTATCCGGGAGGCTGGGGGAGCAGTACTTC; CDR3aa: CASSSVSGRLGEQYF
j_gene: TRBJ1-5; abundance: .; d_gene: .; v_gene: TRBV18; CDR3nt: TGTGCCACTTGGGGAGGGGGCAATCAGCCCCAGCATTTT; CDR3aa: CATWGGGNQPQHF
j_gene: TRBJ2-7; abundance: .; d_gene: TRBD2; v_gene: TRBV19; CDR3nt: TGTGCCAGTAGTCGAGGCGGTAGCGGGAGCTACGAGCAGTACTTC; CDR3aa: CASSRGGSGSYEQYF
j_gene: TRBJ2-7; abundance: few; d_gene: .; v_gene: TRBV10-2; CDR3nt: TGCGCCAGCAGTGAGTCGTCGATTCCTAGTCCCTTC; CDR3aa: CASSESSIPSPF
j_gene: TRBJ2-5; abundance: .; d_gene: TRBD2; v_gene: TRBV5-6; CDR3nt: TGTGCCAGCAGCCTCGGGACTAGCGTCCAAGAGACCCAGTACTTC; CDR3aa: CASSLGTSVQETQYF
j_gene: TRBJ1-3; abundance: .; d_gene: TRBD1; v_gene: TRBV15; CDR3nt: TGTGCCACCAGCAACCGGGGACAGGGGGCTGGAAACACCATATATTTT; CDR3aa: CATSNRGQGAGNTIYF
j_gene: TRBJ1-6; abundance: few; d_gene: TRBD1; v_gene: TRBV13; CDR3nt: TGTGCCAGCAGCTCCCGGGACAGGGATTCACCCCTCCACTTT; CDR3aa: CASSSRDRDSPLHF
j_gene: TRBJ1-1; abundance: .; d_gene: TRBD1; v_gene: TRBV5-1; CDR3nt: TGCGCCAGCAGCTACAAACAGGGGAGAGGTAACACTGAAGCTTTCTTT; CDR3aa: CASSYKQGRGNTEAFF
j_gene: TRBJ2-2; abundance: .; d_gene: TRBD1; v_gene: TRBV7-2; CDR3nt: TGTGCCAGCAGCCCGGACAGGGAGGTTCCCGGGGAGCTGTTTTTT; CDR3aa: CASSPDREVPGELFF
j_gene: TRBJ1-1; abundance: few; d_gene: TRBD1; v_gene: TRBV29-1; CDR3nt: TGCAGCGTGCACAGGGGGCAGGGCACTGAAGCTTTCTTT; CDR3aa: CSVHRGQGTEAFF
j_gene: TRBJ2-1; abundance: few; d_gene: .; v_gene: TRBV28; CDR3nt: TGTGCCAGCAGTAGATCAGTCCCCAGGGAGCAGTTCTTC; CDR3aa: CASSRSVPREQFF
j_gene: TRBJ2-1; abundance: .; d_gene: TRBD1; v_gene: TRBV5-1; CDR3nt: TGCGCCAGCAGCTTTCCGACAGGGGGCGAAGATTTGTCGTACGATTACAATGAGCAGTTCTTC; CDR3aa: CASSFPTGGEDLSYDYNEQFF
j_gene: TRBJ2-1; abundance: .; d_gene: TRBD2; v_gene: TRBV7-9; CDR3nt: TGTGCCAGCAGCTTAGCAGGGCAGGGAGGGGACAATGAGCAGTTCTTC; CDR3aa: CASSLAGQGGDNEQFF
j_gene: TRBJ1-1; abundance: .; d_gene: TRBD1; v_gene: TRBV6-6; CDR3nt: TGTGCCAGCAGTTCACAGGGGAGCGGGACTGAAGCTTTCTTT; CDR3aa: CASSSQGSGTEAFF
j_gene: TRBJ2-2; abundance: .; d_gene: TRBD2; v_gene: TRBV5-1; CDR3nt: TGCGCCAGCAGCTTCGGGGGGAGGAACACCGGGGAGCTGTTTTTT; CDR3aa: CASSFGGRNTGELFF
j_gene: TRBJ1-5; abundance: .; d_gene: TRBD1; v_gene: TRBV19; CDR3nt: TGTGCCAGTAGTGCCTCCGGGACAGGTGGCCTCTATAGCAATCAGCCCCAGCATTTT; CDR3aa: CASSASGTGGLYSNQPQHF
j_gene: TRBJ1-6; abundance: few; d_gene: .; v_gene: TRBV28; CDR3nt: TGTGCCCGTGCGACTCCCGGTTCACCCCTCCACTTT; CDR3aa: CARATPGSPLHF
j_gene: TRBJ1-1; abundance: few; d_gene: .; v_gene: TRBV6-5; CDR3nt: TGTGCCAGCAGTCGCGGACAGCCGAACACTGAAGCTTTCTTT; CDR3aa: CASSRGQPNTEAFF
j_gene: TRBJ2-1; abundance: .; d_gene: TRBD1; v_gene: TRBV5-4; CDR3nt: TGTGCCAGCACCATAAGGGGGCCATACAATGAGCAGTTCTTC; CDR3aa: CASTIRGPYNEQFF
j_gene: TRBJ2-7; abundance: .; d_gene: .; v_gene: TRBV5-4; CDR3nt: TGTGCCAGCAGCGGTGTAGAAAACTACGAGCAGTACTTC; CDR3aa: CASSGVENYEQYF